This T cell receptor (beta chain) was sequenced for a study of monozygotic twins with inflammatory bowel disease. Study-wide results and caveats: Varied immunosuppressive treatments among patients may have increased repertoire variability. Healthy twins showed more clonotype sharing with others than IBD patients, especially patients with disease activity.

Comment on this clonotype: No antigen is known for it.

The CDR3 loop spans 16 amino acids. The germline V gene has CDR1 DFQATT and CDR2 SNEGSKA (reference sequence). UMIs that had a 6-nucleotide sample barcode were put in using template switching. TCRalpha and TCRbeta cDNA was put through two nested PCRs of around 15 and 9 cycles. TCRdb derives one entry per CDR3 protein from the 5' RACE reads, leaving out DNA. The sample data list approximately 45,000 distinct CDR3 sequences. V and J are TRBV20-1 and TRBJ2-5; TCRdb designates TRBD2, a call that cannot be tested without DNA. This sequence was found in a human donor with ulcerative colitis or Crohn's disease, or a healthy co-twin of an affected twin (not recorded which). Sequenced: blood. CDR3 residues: CSASLAGGSHRETQYF.